This TCR beta chain was identified during a study of beta chain features in type 1 diabetes. There are a few counts of this clone. Its target is unknown. Study observations and caveats: The naive, central memory and Treg TCRB repertoires looked more alike in patients than they did in healthy donors. There was no resolution here of whether HLA type influences TCRB rearrangement. Shorter templates might be favored by PCR, and equally so in patients and in controls.

Germline values: CDR1 KGHSH, CDR2 LQKENI. There are 13 residues in the CDR3. V shed 3 bases and J shed 8 bases, with 13 bases lying between them. Heparinised blood was drawn once per donor, averaging around 120 mL. Since all of the isolated RNA was reverse transcribed, expressed TCRB transcripts were what got sequenced. Generated by immunoSEQ multiplex PCR, the TCRdb table keeps only in-frame clones and is missing some. The sample includes some 150,000 clones, 11% of them seen just once. This clonotype was sampled from a man aged 18 to 35 in good health. Input material: central memory CD4+ T cells from blood. This chain joins TRBV18 and TRBJ1-2; TRBD1 is a possible D gene (5 bases). The DNA of the CDR3 is TGTGCCAGCTCACCGAAAGGGGAGTGGGGCTACACCTTC. This sequence encodes CASSPKGEWGYTF. The full variable domain, with the rest looked up from reference TRBV18 and TRBJ1-2, is NAGVMQNPRHLVRRRGQEARLRCSPMKGHSHVYWYRQLPEEGLKFMVYLQKENIIDESGMPKERFSAEFPKEGPSILRIQQVVRGDSAAYFCASSPKGEWGYTFGSGTRLTVV.